The TCR beta chain under discussion was sequenced for a study of PD-L1 blockade in urothelial cancer. Overall study context: Samples of blood were analyzed 3 weeks (second dose) and 6 weeks after treatment start.

V lost 1 base to trimming and J lost 8 bases; unmatched junction nucleotides: 7. The CDR3 runs 16 residues. The germline gives CDR1 SGHTA, CDR2 FQGNSA. Study outcomes and limitations: In blood sampled pretreatment, TCR clonality below the median predicted better survival.

About this clone itself: Its antigen is as yet unknown.

Regarding time point: pretreatment peripheral blood. Each PCR had synthetic TCR analog templates added to it as a spike-in. Sequencing used immunoSEQ multiplex PCR; TCRdb keeps in-frame clones, though not all of them. The sample contains roughly 77,000 clones, around 84% of which appear only once. The receptor was isolated from a woman in her 70s with urothelial cancer. The sample was PBMCs, taken around atezolizumab (anti-PD-L1) treatment. The chain couples TRBV7-2 to TRBJ2-1; 11 bases match TRBD1. This chain's CDR3 is CASSLGSGTGGHEQFF. CDR3 in DNA: TGTGCCAGCAGCTTAGGATCCGGGACAGGGGGGCATGAGCAGTTCTTC. Full variable domain (rest looked up from reference TRBV7-2 and TRBJ2-1): GAGVSQSPSNKVTEKGKDVELRCDPISGHTALYWYRQSLGQGLEFLIYFQGNSAPDKSGLPSDRFSAERTGGSVSTLTIQRTQQEDSAVYLCASSLGSGTGGHEQFFGPGTRLTVL.